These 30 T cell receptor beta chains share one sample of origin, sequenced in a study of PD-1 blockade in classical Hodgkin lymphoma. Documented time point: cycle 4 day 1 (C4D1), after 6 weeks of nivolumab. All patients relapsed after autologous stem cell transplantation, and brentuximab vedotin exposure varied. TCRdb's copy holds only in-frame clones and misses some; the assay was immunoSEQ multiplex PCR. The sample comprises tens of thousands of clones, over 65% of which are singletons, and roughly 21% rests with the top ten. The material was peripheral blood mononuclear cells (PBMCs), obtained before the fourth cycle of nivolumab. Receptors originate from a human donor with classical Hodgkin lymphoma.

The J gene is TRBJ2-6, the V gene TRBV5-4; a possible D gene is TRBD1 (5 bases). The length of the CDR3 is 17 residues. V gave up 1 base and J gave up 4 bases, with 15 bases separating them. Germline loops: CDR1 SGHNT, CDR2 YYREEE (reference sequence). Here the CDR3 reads CASSLTLQGSGANVLTF. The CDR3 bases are TGTGCCAGCAGCTTGACCCTGCAGGGCTCCGGGGCCAACGTCCTGACTTTC.

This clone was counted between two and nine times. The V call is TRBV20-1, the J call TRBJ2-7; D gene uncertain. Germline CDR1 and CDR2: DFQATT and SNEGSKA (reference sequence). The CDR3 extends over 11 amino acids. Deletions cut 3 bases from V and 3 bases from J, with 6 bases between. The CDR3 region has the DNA TGCAGTGCTAGGGAAGGCTACGAGCAGTACTTC. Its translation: CSAREGYEQYF.

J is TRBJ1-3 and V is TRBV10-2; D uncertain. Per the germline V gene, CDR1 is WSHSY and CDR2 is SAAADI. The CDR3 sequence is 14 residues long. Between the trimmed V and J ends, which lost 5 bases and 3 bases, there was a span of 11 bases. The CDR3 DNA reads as TGCGCCAGCAGTTACACAGCGATTGGAAACACCATATATTTT. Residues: CASSYTAIGNTIYF.

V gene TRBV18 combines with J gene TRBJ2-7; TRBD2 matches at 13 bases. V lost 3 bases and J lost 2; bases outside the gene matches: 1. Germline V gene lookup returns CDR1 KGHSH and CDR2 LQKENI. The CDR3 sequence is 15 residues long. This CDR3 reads CASSPGLAGTYEQYF. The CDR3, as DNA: TGTGCCAGCTCACCGGGACTAGCGGGAACCTACGAGCAGTACTTC.

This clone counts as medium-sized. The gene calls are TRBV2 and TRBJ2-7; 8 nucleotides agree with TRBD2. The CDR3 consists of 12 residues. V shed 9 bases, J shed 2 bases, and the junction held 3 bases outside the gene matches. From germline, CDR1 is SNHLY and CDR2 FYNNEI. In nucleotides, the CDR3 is TGTGCCAGAGACGGGGGGGCCTACGAGCAGTACTTC. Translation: CARDGGAYEQYF.

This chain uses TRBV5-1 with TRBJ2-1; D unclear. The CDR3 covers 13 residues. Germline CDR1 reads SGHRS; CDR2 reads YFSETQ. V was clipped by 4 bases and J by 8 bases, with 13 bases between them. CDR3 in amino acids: CASSLGWGDEQFF. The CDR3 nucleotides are TGCGCCAGCAGCCTTGGATGGGGTGATGAGCAGTTCTTC.

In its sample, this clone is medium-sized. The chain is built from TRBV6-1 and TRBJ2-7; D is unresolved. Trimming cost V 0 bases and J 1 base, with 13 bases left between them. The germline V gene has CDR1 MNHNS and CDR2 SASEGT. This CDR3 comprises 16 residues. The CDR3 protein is CASSEATSWQSYEQYF. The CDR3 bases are TGTGCCAGCAGTGAAGCGACTTCCTGGCAGTCCTACGAGCAGTACTTC.

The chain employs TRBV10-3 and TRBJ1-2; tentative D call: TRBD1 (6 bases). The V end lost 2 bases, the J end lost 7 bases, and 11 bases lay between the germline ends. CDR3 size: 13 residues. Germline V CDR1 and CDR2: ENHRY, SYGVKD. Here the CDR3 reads CAISEDAGAGYTF. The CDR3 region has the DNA TGTGCCATCAGTGAGGACGCAGGGGCTGGCTACACCTTC.

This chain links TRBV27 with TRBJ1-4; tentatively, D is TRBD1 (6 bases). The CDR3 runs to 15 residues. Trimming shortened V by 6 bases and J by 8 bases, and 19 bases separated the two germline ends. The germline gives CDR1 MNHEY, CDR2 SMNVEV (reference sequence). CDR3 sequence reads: CASSPQGHGNEKLFF. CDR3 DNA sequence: TGTGCCAGCAGCCCACAGGGTCATGGGAACGAAAAACTGTTTTTT.

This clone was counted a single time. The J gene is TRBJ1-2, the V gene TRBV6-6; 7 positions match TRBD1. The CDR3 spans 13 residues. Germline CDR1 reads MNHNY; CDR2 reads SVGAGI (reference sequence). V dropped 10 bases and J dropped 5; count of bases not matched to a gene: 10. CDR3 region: CAIRGRGRYGYTF. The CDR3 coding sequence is TGTGCCATCCGGGGCAGGGGGAGGTATGGCTACACCTTC.

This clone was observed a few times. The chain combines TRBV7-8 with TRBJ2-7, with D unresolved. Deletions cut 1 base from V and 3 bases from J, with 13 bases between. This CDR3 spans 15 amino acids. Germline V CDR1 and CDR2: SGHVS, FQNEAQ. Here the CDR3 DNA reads TGTGCCAGCAGCTTAGAACTGGCTTCTTACTACGAGCAGTACTTC. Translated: CASSLELASYYEQYF.

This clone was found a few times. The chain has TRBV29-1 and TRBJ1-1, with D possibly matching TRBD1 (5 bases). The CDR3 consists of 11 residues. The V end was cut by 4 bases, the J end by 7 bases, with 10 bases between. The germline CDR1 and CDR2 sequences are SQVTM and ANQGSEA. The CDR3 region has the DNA TGCAGCGTTGGGCAGGGCCATGAAGCTTTCTTT. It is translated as CSVGQGHEAFF.

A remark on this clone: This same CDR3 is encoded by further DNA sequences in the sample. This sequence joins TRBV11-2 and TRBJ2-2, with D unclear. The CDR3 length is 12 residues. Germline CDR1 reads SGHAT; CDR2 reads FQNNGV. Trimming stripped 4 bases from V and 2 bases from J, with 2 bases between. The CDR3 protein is CASSSNTGELFF. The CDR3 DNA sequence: TGTGCCAGCAGCTCAAACACCGGGGAGCTGTTTTTT.

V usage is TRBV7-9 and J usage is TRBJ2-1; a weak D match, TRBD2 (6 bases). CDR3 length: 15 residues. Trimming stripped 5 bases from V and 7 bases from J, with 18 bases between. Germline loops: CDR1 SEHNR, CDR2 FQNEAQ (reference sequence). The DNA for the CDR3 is TGTGCCAGCAGCATCCCCGGGGGAGTAGGGAATGAGCAGTTCTTC. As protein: CASSIPGGVGNEQFF. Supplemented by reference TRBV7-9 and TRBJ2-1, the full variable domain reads DTGVSQNPRHKITKRGQNVTFRCDPISEHNRLYWYRQTLGQGPEFLTYFQNEAQLEKSRLLSDRFSAERPKGSFSTLEIQRTEQGDSAMYLCASSIPGGVGNEQFFGPGTRLTVL.

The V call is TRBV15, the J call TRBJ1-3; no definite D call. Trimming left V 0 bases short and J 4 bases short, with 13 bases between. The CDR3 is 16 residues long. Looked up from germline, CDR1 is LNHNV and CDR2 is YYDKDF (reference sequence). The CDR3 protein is CATSRELGLIGNTIYF. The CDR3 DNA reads TGTGCCACCAGCAGAGAGTTAGGGTTAATAGGAAACACCATATATTTT.

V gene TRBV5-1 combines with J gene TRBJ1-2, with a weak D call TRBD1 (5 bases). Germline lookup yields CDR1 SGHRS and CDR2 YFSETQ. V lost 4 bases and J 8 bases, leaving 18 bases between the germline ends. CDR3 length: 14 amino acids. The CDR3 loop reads CASSLGLRIGGYTF. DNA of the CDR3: TGCGCCAGCAGCCTGGGGCTTAGGATTGGGGGCTACACCTTC. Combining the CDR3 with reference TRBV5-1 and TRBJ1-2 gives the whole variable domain KAGVTQTPRYLIKTRGQQVTLSCSPISGHRSVSWYQQTPGQGLQFLFEYFSETQRNKGNFPGRFSGRQFSNSRSEMNVSTLELGDSALYLCASSLGLRIGGYTFGSGTRLTVV.

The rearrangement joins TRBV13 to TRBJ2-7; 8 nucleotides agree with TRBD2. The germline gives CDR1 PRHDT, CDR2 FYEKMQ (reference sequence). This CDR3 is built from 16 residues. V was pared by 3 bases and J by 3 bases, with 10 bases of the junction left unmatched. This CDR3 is CASSLMASGLVYEQYF. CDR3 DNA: TGTGCCAGCAGCTTGATGGCTAGCGGGCTCGTCTACGAGCAGTACTTC.

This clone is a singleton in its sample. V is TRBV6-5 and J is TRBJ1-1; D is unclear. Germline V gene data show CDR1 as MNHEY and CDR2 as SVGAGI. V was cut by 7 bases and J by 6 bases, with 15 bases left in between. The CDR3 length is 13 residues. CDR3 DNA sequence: TGTGCCAGCACCCGACCGGACGGCTCTGAAGCTTTCTTT. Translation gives CASTRPDGSEAFF.

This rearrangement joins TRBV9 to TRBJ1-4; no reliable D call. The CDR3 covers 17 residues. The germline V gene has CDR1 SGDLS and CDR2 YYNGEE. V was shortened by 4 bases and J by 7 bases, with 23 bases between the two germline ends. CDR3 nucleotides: TGTGCCAGCAGCCCAGGAAGGAGGCGAGCTCAGGCTGAAAAACTGTTTTTT. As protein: CASSPGRRRAQAEKLFF.

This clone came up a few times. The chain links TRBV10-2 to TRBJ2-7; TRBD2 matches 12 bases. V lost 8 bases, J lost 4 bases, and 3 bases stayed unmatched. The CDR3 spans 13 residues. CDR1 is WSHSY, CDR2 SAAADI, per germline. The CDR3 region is CASLTSGGYEQYF. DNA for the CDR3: TGCGCCAGCCTGACTAGCGGGGGTTACGAGCAGTACTTC.

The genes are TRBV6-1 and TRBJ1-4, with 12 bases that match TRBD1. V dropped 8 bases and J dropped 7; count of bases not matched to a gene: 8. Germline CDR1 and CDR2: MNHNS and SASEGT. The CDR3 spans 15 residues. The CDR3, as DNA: TGTGCCAGCTCCGGGACAGGGGGCGACGTTGAAAAACTGTTTTTT. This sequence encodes CASSGTGGDVEKLFF.

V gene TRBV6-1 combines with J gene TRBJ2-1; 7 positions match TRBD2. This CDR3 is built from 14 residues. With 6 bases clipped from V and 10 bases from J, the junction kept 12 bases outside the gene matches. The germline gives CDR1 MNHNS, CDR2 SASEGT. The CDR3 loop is CASSPGTIGREQFF. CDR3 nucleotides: TGTGCCAGCAGCCCCGGGACTATCGGTCGGGAGCAGTTCTTC.

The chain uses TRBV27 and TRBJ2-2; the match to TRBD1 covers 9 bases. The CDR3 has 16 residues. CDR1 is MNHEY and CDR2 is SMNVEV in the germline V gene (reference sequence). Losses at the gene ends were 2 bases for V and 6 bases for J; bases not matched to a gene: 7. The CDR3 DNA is TGTGCCAGCAGTTTAACGGGACAGGGTCGCGCCGGGGAGCTGTTTTTT. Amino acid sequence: CASSLTGQGRAGELFF.

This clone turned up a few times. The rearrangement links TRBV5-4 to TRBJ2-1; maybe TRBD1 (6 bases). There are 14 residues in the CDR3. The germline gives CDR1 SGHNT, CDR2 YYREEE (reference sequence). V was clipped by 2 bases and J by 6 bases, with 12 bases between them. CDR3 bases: TGTGCCAGCAGCTTAGGGGGAAAACTCAATGAGCAGTTCTTC. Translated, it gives CASSLGGKLNEQFF.

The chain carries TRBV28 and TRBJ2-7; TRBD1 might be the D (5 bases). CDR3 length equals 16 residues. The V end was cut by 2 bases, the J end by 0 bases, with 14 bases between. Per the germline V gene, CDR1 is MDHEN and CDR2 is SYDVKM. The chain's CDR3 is CASSLVGQPSSYEQYF. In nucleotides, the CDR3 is TGTGCCAGCAGTTTAGTCGGACAACCGAGCTCCTACGAGCAGTACTTC.

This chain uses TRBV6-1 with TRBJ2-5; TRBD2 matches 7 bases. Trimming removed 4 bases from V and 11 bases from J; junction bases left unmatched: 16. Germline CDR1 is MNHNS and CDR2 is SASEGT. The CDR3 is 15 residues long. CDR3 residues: CASSVGAGEAKEQYF. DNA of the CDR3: TGTGCCAGCAGTGTTGGTGCGGGAGAGGCGAAAGAGCAGTACTTC.

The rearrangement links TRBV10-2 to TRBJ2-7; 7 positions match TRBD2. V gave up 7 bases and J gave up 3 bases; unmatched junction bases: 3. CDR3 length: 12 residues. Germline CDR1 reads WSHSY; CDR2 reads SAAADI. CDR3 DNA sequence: TGCGCCAGCACGGGACTAAACTACGAGCAGTACTTC. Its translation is CASTGLNYEQYF.

CDR3 loop: CASSLGASDTNIQYF. CDR3 nucleotides: TGCGCCAGCAGCTTGGGCGCTAGTGATACAAACATTCAGTACTTC. The chain is built from TRBV5-1 and TRBJ2-4; D remains ambiguous. The V gene lost 0 bases and the J gene lost 6 bases, with 13 bases spanning the gap. Germline V gene lookup returns CDR1 SGHRS and CDR2 YFSETQ. The CDR3 runs to 15 residues. Based on the CDR3 plus reference TRBV5-1 and TRBJ2-4, the full variable domain is KAGVTQTPRYLIKTRGQQVTLSCSPISGHRSVSWYQQTPGQGLQFLFEYFSETQRNKGNFPGRFSGRQFSNSRSEMNVSTLELGDSALYLCASSLGASDTNIQYFGAGTRLSVL.

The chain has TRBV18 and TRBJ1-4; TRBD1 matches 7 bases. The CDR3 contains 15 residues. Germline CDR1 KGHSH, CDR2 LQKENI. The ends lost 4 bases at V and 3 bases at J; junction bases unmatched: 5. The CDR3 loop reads CASSHDRDPNEKLFF. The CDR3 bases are TGTGCCAGCTCACACGACAGGGACCCTAATGAAAAACTGTTTTTT.

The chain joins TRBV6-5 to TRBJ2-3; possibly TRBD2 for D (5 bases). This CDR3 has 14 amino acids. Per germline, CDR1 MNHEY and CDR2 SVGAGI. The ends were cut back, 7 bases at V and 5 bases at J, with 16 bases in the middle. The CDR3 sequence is CASNSQRHLDTQYF. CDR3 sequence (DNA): TGTGCCAGCAACTCCCAGCGGCACTTAGATACGCAGTATTTT.